Listed below are T cell receptor beta chains from one sample, sequenced in a study of control samples from healthy donors and cancer patients. Assay: immunoSEQ multiplex PCR; the TCRdb copy retains only in-frame clones and omits some. The data contain 60,000 to 100,000 clones, approximately 90% of them singletons. Sequenced material: blood. These receptors all come from a man aged 50-59 years in good health. CDR3s include the opening cysteine and the closing phenylalanine or tryptophan. The order of the fields is CDR3 protein, CDR3 length, J gene, V gene.

CDR3: CASSLYGQGVLSYEQYF
length: 17
J: TRBJ2-7
V: TRBV6-6

CDR3: CASSLPQGRTEAFF
length: 14
J: TRBJ1-1
V: TRBV5-5

CDR3: CASSYPTSGGRNEQYF
length: 16
J: TRBJ2-7
V: TRBV6-2/TRBV6-3

CDR3: CASSLGGRRTEAFF
length: 14
J: TRBJ1-1
V: TRBV7-9

CDR3: CASSRQVYYEQYF
length: 13
J: TRBJ2-7
V: TRBV6-5

CDR3: CSVLQGGGNTIYF
length: 13
J: TRBJ1-3
V: TRBV29-1

CDR3: CASSRQGLAGANVLTF
length: 16
J: TRBJ2-6
V: TRBV7-9

CDR3: CASSYRHNEQFF
length: 12
J: TRBJ2-1
V: TRBV11-2

CDR3: CASSLGPGRIYGYTF
length: 15
J: TRBJ1-2
V: TRBV5-1

CDR3: CASSPETVNYGYTF
length: 14
J: TRBJ1-2
V: TRBV7-8

CDR3: CASSEMNYVETQYF
length: 14
J: TRBJ2-5
V: TRBV25-1

CDR3: CASSQAQGGYGYTF
length: 14
J: TRBJ1-2
V: TRBV3-1/TRBV3-2

CDR3: CASSVPGGNQETQYF
length: 15
J: TRBJ2-5
V: TRBV2

CDR3: CASSIGFVRGGEQYF
length: 15
J: TRBJ2-7
V: TRBV19

CDR3: CASSEYRDYNQPQHF
length: 15
J: TRBJ1-5
V: TRBV2

CDR3: CASSRSLAELGVETQYF
length: 17
J: TRBJ2-5
V: TRBV18

CDR3: CASSYRQENYEQYF
length: 14
J: TRBJ2-7
V: TRBV7-2

CDR3: CASRGPGRTGELFF
length: 14
J: TRBJ2-2
V: TRBV19

CDR3: CASSEGAWDNEQFF
length: 14
J: TRBJ2-1
V: TRBV14

CDR3: CASVRNREGDSNYGYTF
length: 17
J: TRBJ1-2
V: TRBV6-4

CDR3: CASSTYGGYEQYF
length: 13
J: TRBJ2-7
V: TRBV7-9

CDR3: CASSEARGNSEQFF
length: 14
J: TRBJ2-1
V: TRBV6-1

CDR3: CASSIGRNTEAFF
length: 13
J: TRBJ1-1
V: TRBV19

CDR3: CASSLEGVSYNEQFF
length: 15
J: TRBJ2-1
V: TRBV5-1

CDR3: CASSQRALAGVLFPYELFF
length: 19
J: TRBJ2-2
V: TRBV4-2

CDR3: CASSQWGFRLGETQYF
length: 16
J: TRBJ2-5
V: TRBV3-1/TRBV3-2

CDR3: CASSLGPGEGWEEEKLFF
length: 18
J: TRBJ1-4
V: TRBV5-1

CDR3: CASSQVGGSDTGELFF
length: 16
J: TRBJ2-2
V: TRBV14

CDR3: CASSLDGYYGYTF
length: 13
J: TRBJ1-2
V: TRBV5-5

CDR3: CASSIPLGKTGELFF
length: 15
J: TRBJ2-2
V: TRBV19

CDR3: CAIRGTGGPTYEQYF
length: 15
J: TRBJ2-7
V: TRBV10-3

CDR3: CASSYISSDTFYGYTF
length: 16
J: TRBJ1-2
V: TRBV6-5

CDR3: CAWSLAYNQPQHF
length: 13
J: TRBJ1-5
V: TRBV30

CDR3: CASSTGTGGVNGYTF
length: 15
J: TRBJ1-2
V: TRBV6-5

CDR3: CAWSVLGSRYGYTF
length: 14
J: TRBJ1-2
V: TRBV30

CDR3: CASSQDREANTEAFF
length: 15
J: TRBJ1-1
V: TRBV4-3

CDR3: CASRDWGTDTQYF
length: 13
J: TRBJ2-3
V: TRBV5-6

CDR3: CSATRTDTQYF
length: 11
J: TRBJ2-3
V: TRBV20-1